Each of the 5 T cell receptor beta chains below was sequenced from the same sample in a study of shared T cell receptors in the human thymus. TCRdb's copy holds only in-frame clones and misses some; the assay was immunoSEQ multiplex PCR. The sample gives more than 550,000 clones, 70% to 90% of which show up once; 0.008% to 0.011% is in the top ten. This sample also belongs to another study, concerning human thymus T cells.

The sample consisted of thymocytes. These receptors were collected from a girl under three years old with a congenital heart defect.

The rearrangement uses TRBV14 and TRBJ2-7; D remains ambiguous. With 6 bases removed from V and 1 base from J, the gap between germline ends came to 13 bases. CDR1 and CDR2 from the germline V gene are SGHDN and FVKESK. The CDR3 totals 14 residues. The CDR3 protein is CASSLRLFSYEQYF. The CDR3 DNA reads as TGTGCCAGCAGTCTCCGGTTATTTTCCTACGAGCAGTACTTC.

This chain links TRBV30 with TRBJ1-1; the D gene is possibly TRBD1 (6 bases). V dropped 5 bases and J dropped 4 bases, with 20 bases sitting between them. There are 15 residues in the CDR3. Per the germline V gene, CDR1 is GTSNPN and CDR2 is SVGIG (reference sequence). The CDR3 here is CAWGVRGQGITEAFF. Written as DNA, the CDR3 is TGTGCCTGGGGCGTAAGAGGGCAGGGGATCACTGAAGCTTTCTTT. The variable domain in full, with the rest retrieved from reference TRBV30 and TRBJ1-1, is SQTIHQWPATLVQPVGSPLSLECTVEGTSNPNLYWYRQAAGRGLQLLFYSVGIGQISSEVPQNLSASRPQDRQFILSSKKLLLSDSGFYLCAWGVRGQGITEAFFGQGTRLTVV.

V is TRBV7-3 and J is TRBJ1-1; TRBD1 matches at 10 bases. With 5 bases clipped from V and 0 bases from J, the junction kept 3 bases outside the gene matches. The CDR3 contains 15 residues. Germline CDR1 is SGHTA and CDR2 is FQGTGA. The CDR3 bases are TGTGCCAGCAGCCCCGGGACAGGGGTGAACACTGAAGCTTTCTTT. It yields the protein CASSPGTGVNTEAFF.

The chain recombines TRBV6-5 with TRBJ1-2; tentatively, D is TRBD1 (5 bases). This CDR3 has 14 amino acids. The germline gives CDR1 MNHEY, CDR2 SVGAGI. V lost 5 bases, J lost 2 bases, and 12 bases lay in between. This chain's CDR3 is CASSRDFRNYGYTF. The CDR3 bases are TGTGCCAGCAGTCGGGACTTTAGGAACTATGGCTACACCTTC.

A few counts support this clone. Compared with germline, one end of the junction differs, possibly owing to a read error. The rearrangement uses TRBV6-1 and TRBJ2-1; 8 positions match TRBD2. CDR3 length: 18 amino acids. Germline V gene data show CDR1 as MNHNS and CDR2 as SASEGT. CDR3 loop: CASSEEPSAGVEVDEQFF. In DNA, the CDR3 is TGTGCCAGTAGTGAAGAACCATCAGCGGGGGTGGAGGTCGATGAGCAGTTCTTC.